These 22 T cell receptor beta chains were all obtained from the same sample, sequenced in a study of CD8 T cells in Susac syndrome. 0.5 to 1 ug RNA was reverse transcribed with random hexamers. TCRdb re-called the immunoSEQ multiplex PCR reads through MiXCR, storing one row per CDR3 protein. Of 150,000 or so distinct CDR3 sequences listed, 85% to 95% were seen once; the top ten hold approximately 0.13%. Input material: CD4+ T cells from PBMCs. The source is a human donor with Susac syndrome.

The chain uses TRBV7-2 and TRBJ2-1, with 10 bases aligning to TRBD2. This CDR3 is built from 18 residues. Germline CDR1 reads SGHTA; CDR2 reads FQGNSA. V was pared by 5 bases and J by 4 bases, with 14 bases of the junction left unmatched. The CDR3 region is CASSPFRGLAGEYNEQFF. The DNA of the CDR3 is TGTGCCAGCAGCCCCTTCCGCGGGCTAGCGGGGGAATACAATGAGCAGTTCTTC. Together with reference TRBV7-2 and TRBJ2-1, the CDR3 gives the full variable domain: GAGVSQSPSNKVTEKGKDVELRCDPISGHTALYWYRQSLGQGLEFLIYFQGNSAPDKSGLPSDRFSAERTGGSVSTLTIQRTQQEDSAVYLCASSPFRGLAGEYNEQFFGPGTRLTVL.

The V call is TRBV30, the J call TRBJ1-1; perhaps TRBD1 as D (6 bases). The V gene lost 5 bases and the J gene lost 3 bases, with 13 bases spanning the gap. The germline CDR1 and CDR2 sequences are GTSNPN and SVGIG (reference sequence). This CDR3 comprises 13 residues. The CDR3 sequence is CAWEQGLHTEAFF. In nucleotides, the CDR3 is TGTGCCTGGGAACAGGGTTTACACACTGAAGCTTTCTTT.

The chain is built from TRBV20-1 and TRBJ2-7; the D gene is possibly TRBD1 (6 bases). Germline assignment: CDR1 DFQATT and CDR2 SNEGSKA (reference sequence). The CDR3 consists of 14 residues. V was shortened by 5 bases and J by 2 bases, with 16 bases between the two germline ends. In DNA form, the CDR3 reads TGCAGTGCTGAACAGACGGACAGACCCTACGAGCAGTACTTC. Its protein is CSAEQTDRPYEQYF.

The chain recombines TRBV20-1 with TRBJ1-1, with a weak D call TRBD1 (5 bases). Germline V gene lookup returns CDR1 DFQATT and CDR2 SNEGSKA (reference sequence). V was cut by 6 bases and J by 1 base, with 18 bases left in between. This CDR3 contains 15 residues. The CDR3 DNA sequence: TGCAGTGCAGACGGGGGGGAGAAGACGAACACTGAAGCTTTCTTT. This gives the protein CSADGGEKTNTEAFF.

This chain connects TRBV15 to TRBJ1-2, with D unclear. The CDR3 extends over 15 amino acids. CDR1 is LNHNV and CDR2 is YYDKDF in the germline V gene (reference sequence). V lost 5 bases to trimming and J lost 6 bases, with 19 bases between them. This chain's CDR3 is CATSDDGSRTHGYTF. DNA of the CDR3: TGTGCCACCAGCGATGACGGAAGTCGAACCCATGGCTACACCTTC.

The genes are TRBV2 and TRBJ2-3, with D perhaps matching TRBD2 (7 bases). The V end was cut by 2 bases, the J end by 0 bases, with 18 bases between. Per germline, CDR1 SNHLY and CDR2 FYNNEI. CDR3 size: 18 residues. CDR3 DNA: TGTGCCAGCAGTGAATTAGGGGGGGAACGCCCGAGCACAGATACGCAGTATTTT. Protein product: CASSELGGERPSTDTQYF.

V gene TRBV3-1 combines with J gene TRBJ2-7, with 13 positions matching TRBD2. The V and J ends lost 4 bases and 4 bases, in that order; junction bases with no gene match: 7. The CDR3 covers 16 residues. The V gene's germline CDR1 is LGHDT and CDR2 YNNKEL (reference sequence). CDR3 DNA: TGTGCCAGCAGCCGAAGCACTAGCGGGAGGGTGTACGAGCAGTACTTC. Residues: CASSRSTSGRVYEQYF.

The V call is TRBV7-2, the J call TRBJ1-5; 7 nucleotides align to TRBD1. CDR1 is SGHTA and CDR2 is FQGNSA in the germline V gene. The length of the CDR3 is 15 residues. The V segment lost 0 bases and the J segment 3 bases; nucleotides outside the gene matches: 2. Written as DNA, the CDR3 is TGTGCCAGCAGCTTAGCCGGGACAGCCAATCAGCCCCAGCATTTT. This translates into CASSLAGTANQPQHF.

In nucleotides, the CDR3 is TGTGCCAGCAGCTTAGCCAGGGGTGGTGACATTCAGTACTTC. Its protein product is CASSLARGGDIQYF. The chain joins TRBV7-2 to TRBJ2-4; TRBD1 is a possible D gene (6 bases). V lost 0 bases, J lost 8 bases, and 11 bases lay in between. CDR1 is SGHTA and CDR2 is FQGNSA in the germline V gene. The CDR3 is 14 residues long.

The chain recombines TRBV30 with TRBJ1-2; D remains ambiguous. This CDR3 is built from 12 residues. Trimming shortened V by 0 bases and J by 6 bases, and 8 bases separated the two germline ends. CDR1 and CDR2 from the germline V gene are GTSNPN and SVGIG (reference sequence). The CDR3 DNA reads as TGTGCCTGGAGTGTACTAATAGATGGCTACACCTTC. As protein: CAWSVLIDGYTF.

The chain has TRBV19 and TRBJ1-6; no reliable D call. Germline-derived CDR1 and CDR2 are LNHDA and SQIVND (reference sequence). CDR3 length: 15 amino acids. Trimming took 7 bases from V and 7 from J, leaving 17 bases between them. Here the CDR3 DNA reads TGTGCCAGTAAGGAGAGTGCACATCAAAATTCACCCCTCCACTTT. Translated: CASKESAHQNSPLHF.

The rearrangement uses TRBV20-1 and TRBJ1-1; possibly TRBD1 for D (5 bases). The CDR3 runs 13 residues. With 6 bases removed from V and 1 base from J, the gap between germline ends came to 12 bases. Germline V lookup: CDR1 DFQATT, CDR2 SNEGSKA (reference sequence). For the CDR3, the DNA is TGCAGTGCCTCGAGGGACCCGAACACTGAAGCTTTCTTT. Residues: CSASRDPNTEAFF.

The CDR3: CATKGNTGELFF. The CDR3 coding sequence is TGTGCCACCAAAGGGAACACCGGGGAGCTGTTTTTT. The chain carries TRBV24-1 and TRBJ2-2; unclear D gene. Germline V gene lookup returns CDR1 KGHDR and CDR2 SFDVKD. The CDR3 runs to 12 residues. The V and J ends lost 8 bases and 1 base respectively, with 4 bases between them.

The V and J genes are TRBV3-1 and TRBJ2-4, with D possibly TRBD1 on 5 matching bases. The V gene lost 1 base and the J gene lost 9 bases, with 16 bases spanning the gap. The length of the CDR3 is 15 residues. Germline CDR1 is LGHDT and CDR2 is YNNKEL (reference sequence). In nucleotides, the CDR3 is TGTGCCAGCAGCCAAGCCCCCGGTGGGGCCACCATTCAGTACTTC. Its protein is CASSQAPGGATIQYF. The full variable domain, with the rest looked up from reference TRBV3-1 and TRBJ2-4, is DTAVSQTPKYLVTQMGNDKSIKCEQNLGHDTMYWYKQDSKKFLKIMFSYNNKELIINETVPNRFSPKSPDKAHLNLHINSLELGDSAVYFCASSQAPGGATIQYFGAGTRLSVL.

This rearrangement joins TRBV30 to TRBJ2-6, with 7 bases aligning to TRBD2. The length of the CDR3 is 15 residues. The germline V gene encodes CDR1 GTSNPN and CDR2 SVGIG (reference sequence). CDR3 nucleotides: TGTGCTTCGGGGGGAAAACAGGCTGGGGCCAACGTCCTGACTTTC. Translating gives CASGGKQAGANVLTF.

The J gene is TRBJ2-2, the V gene TRBV6-4; D tentatively fits TRBD1 or TRBD2 (6 bases each). Germline V gene data show CDR1 as MRHNA and CDR2 as SNTAGT. Trimming removed 2 bases from V and 2 bases from J, with 9 bases in between. CDR3 length equals 15 residues. The CDR3 loop reads CASSDEGGNTGELFF. The CDR3 bases are TGTGCCAGCAGTGACGAGGGGGGCAACACCGGGGAGCTGTTTTTT.

The V call is TRBV10-3, the J call TRBJ2-3; D unresolved. The CDR3 contains 14 residues. The germline V gene has CDR1 ENHRY and CDR2 SYGVKD. Deletions cut 3 bases from V and 5 bases from J, with 12 bases between. The CDR3 DNA reads as TGTGCCATCAGTGATTCGAAAAGCGAAGATACGCAGTATTTT. Translating it yields CAISDSKSEDTQYF.

This chain connects TRBV20-1 to TRBJ1-2; TRBD1 matches 8 bases. With 4 bases clipped from V and 3 bases from J, the junction kept 10 bases outside the gene matches. This CDR3 has 15 residues. CDR1 DFQATT and CDR2 SNEGSKA come from the germline V gene (reference sequence). The CDR3 DNA follows: TGCAGTGCTATCCCAACCGGGACAGGAGACTATGGCTACACCTTC. It translates to CSAIPTGTGDYGYTF.

The chain carries TRBV25-1 and TRBJ2-3; D is uncertain. V was trimmed by 6 bases and J by 5 bases, leaving 9 bases between them. Germline V lookup: CDR1 MGHDK, CDR2 SYGVNS. This CDR3 spans 12 amino acids. The DNA for the CDR3 is TGTGCCAGCAGGGACCGTCAAGATACGCAGTATTTT. Translated: CASRDRQDTQYF.

The V call is TRBV30, the J call TRBJ1-1, with a possible D match to TRBD1 (6 bases). V was cut by 2 bases and J by 3 bases, with 10 bases left in between. Germline V gives CDR1 GTSNPN, CDR2 SVGIG (reference sequence). The CDR3 is 13 amino acids. The CDR3: CAWSLQGYTEAFF. The CDR3 DNA follows: TGTGCCTGGAGTTTACAGGGTTACACTGAAGCTTTCTTT.

This clonotype was counted once. This sequence joins TRBV15 and TRBJ1-1; a possible D gene is TRBD1 (5 bases). The length of the CDR3 is 15 residues. The germline gives CDR1 LNHNV, CDR2 YYDKDF (reference sequence). V lost 2 bases and J lost 0, with 10 bases in between. Here the CDR3 DNA reads TGTGCCACCAGCAGACAGGGTAGGCTGAACACTGAAGCTTTCTTT. As protein: CATSRQGRLNTEAFF.

The rearrangement links TRBV30 to TRBJ1-3; D is unresolved. The V end was cut by 1 base, the J end by 0 bases, with 10 bases between. Germline CDR1 reads GTSNPN; CDR2 reads SVGIG (reference sequence). The CDR3 length is 15 residues. Here the CDR3 DNA reads TGTGCCTGGAGTGACAGTATCTACTCTGGAAACACCATATATTTT. Amino acid sequence: CAWSDSIYSGNTIYF.